This T cell receptor (beta chain) was captured in a study of CD8 T cells in ankylosing spondylitis. Overall study results and limits: Characteristic of ankylosing spondylitis blood, it appeared, was a TCR beta motif comprising eight highly homologous variants. Certain motif variants had earlier been reported in reactive arthritis synovial fluid and blood. Matched ankylosing spondylitis synovial fluid reportedly contained a significantly enriched population of disease-linked clones.

This clonotype has just a few counts. Antigen specificity is unknown. The authors made TCR beta libraries by quantitative 5'-RACE with molecular barcodes. TCRdb reprocessed the 5' RACE reads with MiXCR, giving one entry per CDR3 protein. The table records around 770,000 distinct CDR3 sequences, under 20% of them present only once. V dropped 7 bases and J dropped 3; count of bases not matched to a gene: 13. This CDR3 contains 15 residues. Germline V gene lookup returns CDR1 SQVTM and CDR2 ANQGSEA. Sequenced input: blood, either unsorted or a sorted T cell fraction (not recorded which). The TCR comes from a male donor with ankylosing spondylitis. J is TRBJ1-1 and V is TRBV29-1; 8 bases align to TRBD1. CDR3 sequence (DNA): TGCAGCGCCCCGGCGGGGACAGGACTAGACACTGAAGCTTTCTTT. Translated: CSAPAGTGLDTEAFF. Full variable domain (remainder filled in from reference TRBV29-1 and TRBJ1-1): SAVISQKPSRDICQRGTSLTIQCQVDSQVTMMFWYRQQPGQSLTLIATANQGSEATYESGFVIDKFPISRPNLTFSTLTVSNMSPEDSSIYLCSAPAGTGLDTEAFFGQGTRLTVV.